Below are 7 T cell receptor beta chains sequenced from a single sample in a study of identical twins. Via MiXCR, TCRdb re-called the 5' RACE reads, giving one row per CDR3 protein. The sample lists about 530,000 distinct CDR3 sequences; approximately 14% were seen once. These data also formed part of another study, on yellow fever vaccine responses in identical twins.

Sequencing input: CD4+ T cells sorted from blood. These receptors came from a woman aged 18 to 35 in good health.

This clonotype was detected many times. The rearrangement links TRBV28 to TRBJ2-3; 7 positions match TRBD2. CDR3 length equals 12 residues. Germline CDR1 and CDR2: MDHEN and SYDVKM. V trimming: 2 bases; J trimming: 9 bases; junction bases outside the gene matches: 2. The CDR3 reads CASSLGGSTQYF. In DNA, the CDR3 is TGTGCCAGCAGTTTAGGCGGGAGCACGCAGTATTTT.

The chain carries TRBV6-5 and TRBJ2-1; D uncertain. CDR3 length: 13 residues. Germline-derived CDR1 and CDR2 are MNHEY and SVGAGI. Trimming removed 2 bases at V and 6 bases at J, with 8 bases between. The CDR3 DNA is TGTGCCAGCAGTTACGGGGATGGCAATGAGCAGTTCTTC. It is translated as CASSYGDGNEQFF.

The chain is built from TRBV5-1 and TRBJ2-1, with 16 bases identical to TRBD2. The CDR3 has 19 amino acids. Germline V CDR1 and CDR2: SGHRS, YFSETQ. V trimming: 3 bases; J trimming: 7 bases; junction bases outside the gene matches: 13. CDR3 protein: CASSSPGTVGLAGGNEQFF. The CDR3 coding sequence is TGCGCCAGCAGCTCGCCCGGGACAGTGGGACTAGCGGGAGGGAATGAGCAGTTCTTC.

The rearrangement links TRBV6-2 or TRBV6-3 to TRBJ2-5; 12 nucleotides align to TRBD2. Unmatched junction bases numbered 6, after V lost 6 bases and J lost 7 bases. The CDR3 contains 14 residues. Germline assignment: CDR1 MNHEY and CDR2 SVGEGT. In DNA, the CDR3 is TGTGCCAGCAGGACTAGCGGGAGAAAGATGACCCAGTACTTC. This sequence encodes CASRTSGRKMTQYF.

The rearrangement uses TRBV7-8 and TRBJ1-1, with unresolved D. Germline-derived CDR1 and CDR2 are SGHVS and FQNEAQ. V lost 1 base and J 0 bases, leaving 12 bases between the germline ends. This CDR3 has 16 residues. This chain's CDR3 is CASSLGAGGVNTEAFF. CDR3 DNA: TGTGCCAGCAGCTTAGGTGCAGGTGGGGTGAACACTGAAGCTTTCTTT.

This clonotype turned up a few times. The J gene is TRBJ2-5, the V gene TRBV18; D perhaps matches TRBD1 (5 bases). The germline gives CDR1 KGHSH, CDR2 LQKENI. This CDR3 has 14 amino acids. Trimming removed 6 bases at V and 1 base at J, with 12 bases between. The CDR3 sequence is CASSSPGIQETQYF. CDR3 sequence (DNA): TGTGCCAGCTCTTCCCCAGGGATCCAAGAGACCCAGTACTTC. The complete variable domain, with remaining parts taken from reference TRBV18 and TRBJ2-5, reads NAGVMQNPRHLVRRRGQEARLRCSPMKGHSHVYWYRQLPEEGLKFMVYLQKENIIDESGMPKERFSAEFPKEGPSILRIQQVVRGDSAAYFCASSSPGIQETQYFGPGTRLLVL.

This clonotype was recorded many times. The rearrangement joins TRBV29-1 to TRBJ2-3; 7 bases align to TRBD2. Germline CDR1 is SQVTM and CDR2 is ANQGSEA. There are 12 residues in the CDR3. The V segment lost 8 bases and the J segment 3 bases; nucleotides outside the gene matches: 5. The CDR3 DNA follows: TGCAGCACCCAGCGGGATACAGATACGCAGTATTTT. Protein: CSTQRDTDTQYF.